The 3 T cell receptor beta chains listed next were all sequenced from one sample in a study of somatic mutations in cytotoxic T cells in rheumatoid arthritis (TCRdb year 2017). Library method: the immunoSEQ multiplex PCR assay. TCRdb took over this immuneACCESS table, retaining in-frame rearrangements with V and J assigned. Such tables are incomplete; in checked studies, under half of the missing clones stem from an unresolved V gene, and the remainder is unexplained. This sample holds 9,500 to 15,000 clones; roughly three quarters were observed only once. The top ten constitute roughly an eighth of the sample. Specimen: CD8+ T cells sorted from blood. These receptors originate from a man aged 50 to 59 in good health.

The rearrangement joins TRBV4-1 to TRBJ1-5; the D gene is possibly TRBD1 (6 bases). V lost 3 bases and J lost 3, with 9 bases in between. Germline CDR1 and CDR2: MGHRA and YSYEKL. There are 14 residues in the CDR3. The CDR3 nucleotides read TGCGCCAGCAGCCACAGGGGTTCCAATCAGCCCCAGCATTTT. It translates to CASSHRGSNQPQHF.

V gene TRBV5-5 combines with J gene TRBJ2-3, with 7 nucleotides matching TRBD1. The V gene end was trimmed by 4 bases and the J gene end by 4 bases; junction bases not matched to a gene: 6. Germline CDR1 reads SGHKS; CDR2 reads YYEKEE (reference sequence). The CDR3 runs 14 residues. CDR3 nucleotide sequence: TGTGCCAGCAGCCCGACAGGGTGGGCAGATACGCAGTATTTT. This codes for CASSPTGWADTQYF.

V gene TRBV5-1 combines with J gene TRBJ2-1; 7 bases line up with TRBD2. Germline CDR1 SGHRS, CDR2 YFSETQ. The J segment lost 6 bases and the V segment lost 3 bases, leaving 15 bases of the junction unmatched. This CDR3 comprises 17 residues. CDR3 coding DNA: TGCGCCAGCAGCTCCTCAGGAGCGGGACCCTCCGGCAATGAGCAGTTCTTC. As protein: CASSSSGAGPSGNEQFF.